This is a list of T cell receptor beta chains from one sample in a study of CD8 T cells in ankylosing spondylitis. Each CDR3 protein gets one entry after TCRdb re-called the 5' RACE reads with MiXCR. The sample carries around 210,000 distinct CDR3 sequences, roughly 8% recorded once. The sequenced material came from blood, either unsorted or a sorted T cell fraction (not recorded which). The source of these receptors is a female donor with ankylosing spondylitis or in good health (not recorded which). Both conserved end residues are part of each CDR3. The D gene is left open where the match is weak. A clone size is listed for some rows: how often the clone was seen (once, few, many), or a class if it is expanded.

V gene,D gene,J gene,clone size,CDR3 DNA,CDR3 protein
TRBV7-6,NA,TRBJ2-1,many,TGTGCCAGCAGCTTAGCGGGGCAGAATGAGCAGTTCTTC,CASSLAGQNEQFF
TRBV6-5,NA,TRBJ2-5,many,TGTGCCAGCAGTTACCTCGACGGTGGGGAGACCCAGTACTTC,CASSYLDGGETQYF
TRBV20-1,TRBD2,TRBJ2-2,NA,TGCTGTGCCTCCCGTCGGTCTAGCGGGAGCACCGGGGAGCTGTTTTTT,CCASRRSSGSTGELFF
TRBV7-6,NA,TRBJ2-3,few,TGTGCCAGCAGCCCCCGTGAGGATACGCAGTATTTT,CASSPREDTQYF
TRBV29-1,NA,TRBJ1-2,many,TGCAGCGTTGGGGCAGGCGTTAACTATGGCTACACCTTC,CSVGAGVNYGYTF
TRBV4-3,NA,TRBJ2-3,many,TGCGCCAGCAGCCAAGCACTCTCTACAGCCGCTAACACAGATACGCAGTATTTT,CASSQALSTAANTDTQYF
TRBV12-3/TRBV12-4,NA,TRBJ2-3,many,TGTGCCAGCAGTTCCTTGAGGCCCACAGATACGCAGTATTTT,CASSSLRPTDTQYF
TRBV6-1,NA,TRBJ2-2,NA,TGTGCCAGCCCCGGGCCAGCGTGGTGGACCGGGGAGCTGTTTTTT,CASPGPAWWTGELFF
TRBV6-5,NA,TRBJ1-2,many,TGTGCCAGCAGTTACTCACAGGGTTCAGATGGCTACACCTTC,CASSYSQGSDGYTF
TRBV7-9,TRBD1,TRBJ2-7,few,TGTGCCAGCAGCTTACATCCAGGGGGCTACGAGCAGTACTTC,CASSLHPGGYEQYF
TRBV6-2/TRBV6-3,NA,TRBJ1-2,many,TGTGCCAGCGCCCGCGGGGTTGGATATGGCTACACCTTC,CASARGVGYGYTF
TRBV29-1,TRBD1,TRBJ1-4,many,TGCAGCGTTCAGGACAGGTATAATGAAAAACTGTTTTTT,CSVQDRYNEKLFF
TRBV19,TRBD1,TRBJ2-7,few,TGTGCCAGTAGTATCGGGACAGGAGCCTACGAGCAGTACTTC,CASSIGTGAYEQYF
TRBV20-1,NA,TRBJ2-1,many,TGCAGTGCTAGAGAGTCGTTGGAGCAGTTCTTC,CSARESLEQFF
TRBV14,NA,TRBJ2-7,many,TGTGCCAGCAGCCAAGATCCCGCCAGGTTCCGCGAGCAGTACTTC,CASSQDPARFREQYF
TRBV20-1,NA,TRBJ2-3,many,TGCAGCTGGCGATCCGGGGGAGATACGCAGTATTTT,CSWRSGGDTQYF
TRBV6-2/TRBV6-3,NA,TRBJ2-1,NA,TGTGCCAGCAGGAAGTACAATGAGCAGTTCTTC,CASRKYNEQFF
TRBV20-1,NA,TRBJ2-1,many,TGCAGTGCTAGTCCCCTTACTGCCTACAATGAGCAGTTCTTC,CSASPLTAYNEQFF
TRBV20-1,NA,TRBJ2-3,many,TGCAGTGCTAGCGGGAGAGCGGCGGGGACGCAGTATTTT,CSASGRAAGTQYF
TRBV20-1,NA,TRBJ2-3,many,TGCAGTGCGCTAGCAGATACGCAGTATTTT,CSALADTQYF
TRBV5-1,TRBD2,TRBJ2-1,many,TGTGCCAGCAGCTCGGGACTAGCGGGAGTGGATGAGCAGTTCTTC,CASSSGLAGVDEQFF
TRBV20-1,NA,TRBJ2-1,many,TGCAGTGCTAACGGAGGGGGCCTCTACAATGAGCAGTTCTTC,CSANGGGLYNEQFF
TRBV20-1,TRBD1,TRBJ2-5,many,TGCAGTGCTAGTCGACAGGGAGAGACCCAGTACTTC,CSASRQGETQYF
TRBV11-3,NA,TRBJ2-2,few,TGTGCCAGCAGCCAGCATGCCTCAAGGAACACCGGGGAGCTGTTTTTT,CASSQHASRNTGELFF
TRBV6-2/TRBV6-3,TRBD2,TRBJ2-1,many,TGTGCCAGCAAAGGGGCGGGAGTAGGAAATGAGCAGTTCTTC,CASKGAGVGNEQFF
TRBV11-2,TRBD2,TRBJ2-1,many,TGTGCCAGCAGCTTCCATCTAGCGGGCCTTGGGGATGAGCAGTTCTTC,CASSFHLAGLGDEQFF
TRBV29-1,NA,TRBJ2-7,many,TGCAGCGTTGAAGGCGGGCAATCCTACGAGCAGTACTTC,CSVEGGQSYEQYF
TRBV5-6,NA,TRBJ2-1,NA,TGTGCCAGCATCCCCGGGCGCTCCTACAATGAGCAGTTCTTC,CASIPGRSYNEQFF
TRBV19,NA,TRBJ2-1,NA,TGTGCCAGTAGTCGACAGGTCCATTTGGGTGAGCAGTTCTTC,CASSRQVHLGEQFF
TRBV28,NA,TRBJ1-6,many,TGTGCCAGCGGGAGCTCCTATAATTCACCCCTCCACTTT,CASGSSYNSPLHF
TRBV27,TRBD1,TRBJ1-6,many,TGTGCCAGCAGTTTTAGGGGGCGTTTTTATAATTCACCCCTCCACTTT,CASSFRGRFYNSPLHF
TRBV20-1,TRBD2,TRBJ2-1,many,TGCAGTGCTACTAGCGGGATTCACAATGAGCAGTTCTTC,CSATSGIHNEQFF
TRBV27,NA,TRBJ2-1,many,TGTGCCACCGACGGGGGGCGCGGTGAGCAGTTCTTC,CATDGGRGEQFF
TRBV5-4,NA,TRBJ2-7,many,TGTGCCAGCAGCTTCCCCGGACTCTACGAGCAGTACTTC,CASSFPGLYEQYF
TRBV9,NA,TRBJ1-1,many,TGTGCCAGCAGCGGGGACGGAATTAACACTGAAGCTTTCTTT,CASSGDGINTEAFF
TRBV7-3,NA,TRBJ1-5,many,TGTGCCAGCAGCTTAACAGGGGGAGATCAGCCCCAGCATTTT,CASSLTGGDQPQHF
TRBV7-2,NA,TRBJ2-7,few,TGTGCCAGCAGCCAAGAGGGGTGGTCCTACGAGCAGTACTTC,CASSQEGWSYEQYF
TRBV7-9,TRBD2,TRBJ2-7,NA,TGTGCCAGCAGCCCTCCCGCTAGCGGGCTAAGCTCCTACGAGCAGTACTTC,CASSPPASGLSSYEQYF
TRBV4-3,NA,TRBJ2-7,many,TGCGCCAGCAGCCAAGACCACTTTCAGAGGGCCTACGAGCAGTACTTC,CASSQDHFQRAYEQYF
TRBV7-2,NA,TRBJ2-1,NA,TGTGCCAGCAGCCCCCACGGGGGCCTCTACAATGAGCAGTTCTTC,CASSPHGGLYNEQFF
TRBV10-1,NA,TRBJ1-5,few,TGCGCCAGCAGTGACGACAGGCAGCCCCAGCATTTT,CASSDDRQPQHF
TRBV10-3,TRBD2,TRBJ2-1,many,TGTGCCATCAGGGGGACTAGCGGGAGGGCCACTGAGCAGTTCTTC,CAIRGTSGRATEQFF
TRBV13,TRBD1,TRBJ1-1,many,TGTGCCAGCAGCTTGGGCGGACAGGGCGGATACATGAACACTGAAGCTTTCTTT,CASSLGGQGGYMNTEAFF
TRBV7-3,NA,TRBJ2-7,few,TGTGCCAGCAGCCCCGAGCTAGCGCCTACCTACGAGCAGTACTTC,CASSPELAPTYEQYF
TRBV11-2,NA,TRBJ1-3,many,TGTGCCAGCAGCTTAAACTCGGCTGGAAACACCATATATTTT,CASSLNSAGNTIYF
TRBV29-1,NA,TRBJ1-2,many,TGCAGCGTTGAAGATATCGGGGGGGGCTACACCTTC,CSVEDIGGGYTF
TRBV5-5,NA,TRBJ2-3,many,TGTGCCAGCAGGCCCACCAGGGTAACAGATACGCAGTATTTT,CASRPTRVTDTQYF
TRBV29-1,TRBD1,TRBJ2-2,NA,TGCAGCGTGCCGGACAGGTACACCGGGGAGCTGTTTTTT,CSVPDRYTGELFF
TRBV6-5,NA,TRBJ1-1,many,TGTGCCAGCAGTTACTCAGGAGTACCGCGGCGAGCTTTCTTT,CASSYSGVPRRAFF
TRBV11-3,TRBD2,TRBJ2-3,many,TGTGCCAGCAGCCTCGCCAGGACTAGCGGGAGAGGAGATACGCAGTATTTT,CASSLARTSGRGDTQYF
TRBV7-9,TRBD1,TRBJ2-3,many,TGTGCCAGCAGCTCCCCGGACAGGGTGAGCACAGATACGCAGTATTTT,CASSSPDRVSTDTQYF